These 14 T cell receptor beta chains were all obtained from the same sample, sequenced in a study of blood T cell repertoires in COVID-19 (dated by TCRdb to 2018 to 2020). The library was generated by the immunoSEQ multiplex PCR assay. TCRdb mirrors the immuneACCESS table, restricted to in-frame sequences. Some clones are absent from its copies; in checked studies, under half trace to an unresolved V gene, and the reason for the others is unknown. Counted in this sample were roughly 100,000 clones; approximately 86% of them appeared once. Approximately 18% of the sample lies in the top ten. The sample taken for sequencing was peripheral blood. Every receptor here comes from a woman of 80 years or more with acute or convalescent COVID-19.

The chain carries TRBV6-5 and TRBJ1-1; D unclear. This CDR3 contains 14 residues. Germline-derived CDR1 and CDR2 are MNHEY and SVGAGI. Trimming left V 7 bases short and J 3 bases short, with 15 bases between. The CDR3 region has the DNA TGTGCCAGCAAAACGACGCAGCGGGACACTGAAGCTTTCTTT. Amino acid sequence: CASKTTQRDTEAFF.

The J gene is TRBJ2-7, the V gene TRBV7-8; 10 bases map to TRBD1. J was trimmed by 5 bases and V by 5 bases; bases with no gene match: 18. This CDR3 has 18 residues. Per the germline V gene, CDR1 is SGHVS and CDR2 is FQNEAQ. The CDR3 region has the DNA TGTGCCAGCAGCCTACGGGGGGAGACAGGGGGCGATAAGAACGAGCAGTACTTC. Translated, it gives CASSLRGETGGDKNEQYF.

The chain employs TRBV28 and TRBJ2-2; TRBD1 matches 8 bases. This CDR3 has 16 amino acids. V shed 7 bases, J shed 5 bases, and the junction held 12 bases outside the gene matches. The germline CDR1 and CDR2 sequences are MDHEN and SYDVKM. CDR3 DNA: TGTGCCAGCACCCCCCACGGCAGGGGGCAAACCGGGGAGCTGTTTTTT. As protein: CASTPHGRGQTGELFF.

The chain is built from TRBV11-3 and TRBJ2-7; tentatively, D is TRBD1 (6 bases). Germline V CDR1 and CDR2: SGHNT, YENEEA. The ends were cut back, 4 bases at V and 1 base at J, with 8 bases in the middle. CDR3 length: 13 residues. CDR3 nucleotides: TGTGCCAGCAGCTCGGACAGATCCTACGAGCAGTACTTC. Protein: CASSSDRSYEQYF.

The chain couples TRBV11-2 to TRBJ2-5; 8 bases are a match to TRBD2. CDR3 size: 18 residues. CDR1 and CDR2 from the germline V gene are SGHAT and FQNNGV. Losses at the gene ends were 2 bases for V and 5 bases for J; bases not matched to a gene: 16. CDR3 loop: CASSLRLAGNRDDETQYF. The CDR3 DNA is TGTGCCAGCAGCTTACGGCTAGCGGGCAACCGGGATGATGAGACCCAGTACTTC.

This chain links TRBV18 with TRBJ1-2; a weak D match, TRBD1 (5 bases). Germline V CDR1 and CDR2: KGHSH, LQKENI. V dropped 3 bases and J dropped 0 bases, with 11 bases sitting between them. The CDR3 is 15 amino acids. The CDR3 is CASSPQGSPNYGYTF. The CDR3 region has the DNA TGTGCCAGCTCACCCCAGGGCAGTCCTAACTATGGCTACACCTTC.

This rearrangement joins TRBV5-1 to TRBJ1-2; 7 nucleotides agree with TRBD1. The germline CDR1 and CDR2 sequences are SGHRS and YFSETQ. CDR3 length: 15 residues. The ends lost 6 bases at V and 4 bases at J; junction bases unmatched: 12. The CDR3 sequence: CASKTKWDSFYGYTF. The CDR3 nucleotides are TGCGCCAGCAAAACTAAGTGGGACAGCTTCTATGGCTACACCTTC. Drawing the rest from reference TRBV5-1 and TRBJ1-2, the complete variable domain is KAGVTQTPRYLIKTRGQQVTLSCSPISGHRSVSWYQQTPGQGLQFLFEYFSETQRNKGNFPGRFSGRQFSNSRSEMNVSTLELGDSALYLCASKTKWDSFYGYTFGSGTRLTVV.

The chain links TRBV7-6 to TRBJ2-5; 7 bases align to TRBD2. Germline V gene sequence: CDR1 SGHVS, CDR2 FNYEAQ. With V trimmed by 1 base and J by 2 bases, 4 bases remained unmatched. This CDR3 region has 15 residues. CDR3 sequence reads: CASSLGRTRQETQYF. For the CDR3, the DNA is TGTGCCAGCAGCTTAGGAAGGACTAGACAAGAGACCCAGTACTTC.

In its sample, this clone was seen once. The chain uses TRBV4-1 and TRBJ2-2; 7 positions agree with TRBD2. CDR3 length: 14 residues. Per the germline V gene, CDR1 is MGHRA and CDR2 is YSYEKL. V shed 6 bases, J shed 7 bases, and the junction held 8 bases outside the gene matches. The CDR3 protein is CASRFDPGGGELFF. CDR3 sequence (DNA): TGCGCCAGCAGATTCGATCCGGGGGGCGGGGAGCTGTTTTTT.

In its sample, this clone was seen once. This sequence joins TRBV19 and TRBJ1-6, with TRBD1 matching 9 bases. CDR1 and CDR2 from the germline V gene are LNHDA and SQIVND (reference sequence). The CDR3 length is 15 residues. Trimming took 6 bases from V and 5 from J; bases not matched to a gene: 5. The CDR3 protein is CASSLQGADNSPLHF. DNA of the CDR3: TGTGCCAGTAGCCTACAGGGGGCCGATAATTCACCCCTCCACTTT.

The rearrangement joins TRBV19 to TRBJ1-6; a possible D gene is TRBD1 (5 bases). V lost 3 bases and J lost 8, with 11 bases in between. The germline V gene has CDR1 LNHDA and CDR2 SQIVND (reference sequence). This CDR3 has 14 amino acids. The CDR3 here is CASSISGLDSPLHF. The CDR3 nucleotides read TGTGCCAGTAGTATCTCAGGGTTGGATTCACCCCTCCACTTT.

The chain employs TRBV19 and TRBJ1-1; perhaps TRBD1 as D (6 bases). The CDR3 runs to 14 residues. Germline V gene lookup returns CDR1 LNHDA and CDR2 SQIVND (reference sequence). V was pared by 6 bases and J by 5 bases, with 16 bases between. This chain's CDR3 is CASSTLDRRTEAFF. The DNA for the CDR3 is TGTGCCAGTAGCACCCTTGACAGGCGGACTGAAGCTTTCTTT.

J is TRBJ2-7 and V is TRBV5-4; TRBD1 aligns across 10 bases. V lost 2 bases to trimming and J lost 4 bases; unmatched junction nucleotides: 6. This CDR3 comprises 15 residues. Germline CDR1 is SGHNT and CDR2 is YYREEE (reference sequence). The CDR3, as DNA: TGTGCCAGCAGCTTTTTTGAGGGACAGGGGTACGAGCAGTACTTC. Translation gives CASSFFEGQGYEQYF.

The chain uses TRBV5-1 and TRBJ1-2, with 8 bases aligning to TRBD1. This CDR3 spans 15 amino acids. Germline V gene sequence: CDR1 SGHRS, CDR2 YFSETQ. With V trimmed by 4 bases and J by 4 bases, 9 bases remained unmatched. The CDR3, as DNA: TGCGCCAGCAGCCTCGGGACAGGAGGTACCTATGGCTACACCTTC. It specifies CASSLGTGGTYGYTF.